The entry that follows covers one T cell receptor (beta chain) sequence. Its antigen remains unknown. The data derive from a study of OX40 agonist ivuxolimab in advanced cancers. Study summary: Patients got intravenous ivuxolimab at 0.01 to 10 mg/kg every 2 weeks. Dose-escalation patients had hepatocellular carcinoma, melanoma, renal cell or head and neck cancer. Study-wide results and caveats: Doses of 0.1 to 3.0 mg/kg were accompanied by clonal expansion of CD4+ and CD8+ blood T cells by week 6.

At cycle 4 day 1, cycle 7 day 1, and baseline, blood was sampled. The CDR3 is 14 residues long. Trimming left V 3 bases short and J 3 bases short, with 10 bases between. CDR1 and CDR2 from the germline V gene are SGDLS and YYNGEE. Method: immunoSEQ multiplex PCR; TCRdb's copy keeps in-frame clones and lacks some. The sample has about 58,000 clones; about 89% are singletons. This rearrangement joins TRBV9 to TRBJ2-1; tentative D call: TRBD2 (6 bases). The clonotype originates from an adult with an advanced solid tumor such as melanoma, head and neck, liver or kidney cancer. The starting material was CD4+ or CD8+ T cells sorted from blood, obtained in a trial of the OX40 agonist ivuxolimab. The CDR3 DNA reads TGTGCCAGCAGCGCCCTGACTAGCTACAATGAGCAGTTCTTC. Translating gives CASSALTSYNEQFF. The whole variable domain, remainder taken from reference TRBV9 and TRBJ2-1, is DSGVTQTPKHLITATGQRVTLRCSPRSGDLSVYWYQQSLDQGLQFLIQYYNGEERAKGNILERFSAQQFPDLHSELNLSSLELGDSALYFCASSALTSYNEQFFGPGTRLTVL.